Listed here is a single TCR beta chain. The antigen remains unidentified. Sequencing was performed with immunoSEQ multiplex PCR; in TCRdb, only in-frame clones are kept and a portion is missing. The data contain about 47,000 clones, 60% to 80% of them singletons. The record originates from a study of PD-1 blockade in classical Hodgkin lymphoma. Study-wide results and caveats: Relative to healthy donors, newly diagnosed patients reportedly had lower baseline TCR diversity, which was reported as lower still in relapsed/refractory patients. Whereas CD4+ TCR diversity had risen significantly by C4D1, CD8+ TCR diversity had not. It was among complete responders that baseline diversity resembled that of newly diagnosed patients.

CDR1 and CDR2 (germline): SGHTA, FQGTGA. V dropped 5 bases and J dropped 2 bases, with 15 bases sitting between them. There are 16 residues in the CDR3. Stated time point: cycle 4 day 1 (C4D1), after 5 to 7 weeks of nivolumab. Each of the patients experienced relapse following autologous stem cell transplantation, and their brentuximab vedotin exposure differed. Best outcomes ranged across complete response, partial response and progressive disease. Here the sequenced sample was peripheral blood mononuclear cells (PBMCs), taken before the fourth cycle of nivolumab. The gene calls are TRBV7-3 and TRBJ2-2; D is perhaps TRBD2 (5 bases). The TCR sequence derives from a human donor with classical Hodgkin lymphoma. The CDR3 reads CASSLSPSGNTGELFF. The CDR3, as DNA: TGTGCCAGCAGCCTCTCCCCCAGCGGAAACACCGGGGAGCTGTTTTTT.